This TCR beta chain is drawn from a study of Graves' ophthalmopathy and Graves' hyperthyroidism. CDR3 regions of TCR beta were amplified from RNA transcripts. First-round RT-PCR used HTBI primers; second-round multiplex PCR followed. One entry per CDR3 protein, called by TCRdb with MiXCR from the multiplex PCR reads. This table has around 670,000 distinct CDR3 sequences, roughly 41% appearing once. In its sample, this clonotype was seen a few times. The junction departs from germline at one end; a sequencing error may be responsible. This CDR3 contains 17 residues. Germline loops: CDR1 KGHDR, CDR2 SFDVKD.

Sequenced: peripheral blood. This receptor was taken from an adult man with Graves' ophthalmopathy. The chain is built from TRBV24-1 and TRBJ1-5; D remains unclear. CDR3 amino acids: CASSEDALGPSNQPQHF. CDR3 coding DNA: TGTGCCAGCAGTGAAGATGCTCTAGGACCAAGCAATCAGCCCCAGCATTTT.